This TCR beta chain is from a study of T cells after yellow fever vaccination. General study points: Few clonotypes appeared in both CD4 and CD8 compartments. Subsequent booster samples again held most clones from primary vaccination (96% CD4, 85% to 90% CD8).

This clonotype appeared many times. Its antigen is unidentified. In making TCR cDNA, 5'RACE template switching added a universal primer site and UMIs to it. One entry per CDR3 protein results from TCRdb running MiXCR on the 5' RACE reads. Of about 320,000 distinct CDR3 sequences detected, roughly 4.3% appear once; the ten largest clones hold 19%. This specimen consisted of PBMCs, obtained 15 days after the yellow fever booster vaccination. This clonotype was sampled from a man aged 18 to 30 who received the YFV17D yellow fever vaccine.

CDR3 protein: CASRRGSRTESWNEQFF. CDR3 in DNA: TGTGCCAGCCGCCGAGGATCTCGGACGGAATCGTGGAATGAGCAGTTCTTC. The genes are TRBV12-3 or TRBV12-4 and TRBJ2-1; D remains unclear. With 8 bases removed from V and 7 bases from J, the gap between germline ends came to 27 bases. CDR3 length: 17 residues.